The 30 T cell receptor beta chains below were found in one sample sequenced in a study of fetal regulatory T cell absence and autoimmunity. Sequencing used immunoSEQ multiplex PCR; TCRdb keeps in-frame clones, though not all of them. The sample includes more than 85,000 clones, more than 70% of them seen just once. The specimen was pancreas tissue. These receptor sequences come from a male donor with IPEX syndrome.

This rearrangement joins TRBV5-1 to TRBJ2-7, with D hard to call. The CDR3 has 13 residues. In germline, CDR1 is SGHRS, CDR2 YFSETQ. With 4 bases removed from V and 6 bases from J, the gap between germline ends came to 14 bases. The CDR3: CASSEPGRTEQYF. CDR3 sequence (DNA): TGCGCCAGCAGCGAACCCGGACGGACCGAGCAGTACTTC.

V is TRBV6-6 and J is TRBJ1-2, with no clear D. Germline V gene lookup returns CDR1 MNHNY and CDR2 SVGAGI (reference sequence). The V end lost 7 bases, the J end lost 4 bases, and 7 bases lay between the germline ends. The CDR3 contains 11 residues. CDR3 loop: CASKIGYGYTF. The CDR3 nucleotides read TGTGCCAGCAAGATAGGCTATGGCTACACCTTC.

The chain employs TRBV13 and TRBJ2-3, with 14 bases that match TRBD2. The germline V gene has CDR1 PRHDT and CDR2 FYEKMQ (reference sequence). The CDR3 is made up of 18 amino acids. After removal of 6 bases from V and 2 bases from J, the junction contained 10 bases not matched to a gene. The CDR3 region is CASRFGTSGRWATDTQYF. In DNA, the CDR3 is TGTGCCAGCAGATTCGGGACTAGCGGGAGATGGGCCACAGATACGCAGTATTTT. The full variable domain, in which reference TRBV13 and TRBJ2-3 provide the parts outside the CDR3, is AAGVIQSPRHLIKEKRETATLKCYPIPRHDTVYWYQQGPGQDPQFLISFYEKMQSDKGSIPDRFSAQQFSDYHSELNMSSLELGDSALYFCASRFGTSGRWATDTQYFGPGTRLTVL.

The chain joins TRBV19 to TRBJ2-3; D not resolved. V lost 0 bases and J lost 6, with 4 bases in between. The CDR3 totals 12 residues. Germline V CDR1 and CDR2: LNHDA, SQIVND (reference sequence). CDR3: CASSIEGDTQYF. CDR3 nucleotide sequence: TGTGCCAGTAGTATAGAAGGCGATACGCAGTATTTT.

The chain carries TRBV6-1 and TRBJ1-2; a possible D gene is TRBD1 (5 bases). CDR3 length: 12 amino acids. V shed 6 bases and J shed 4 bases, with 9 bases lying between them. CDR1 is MNHNS, CDR2 SASEGT, per germline. Here the CDR3 reads CASRSGSYGYTF. In DNA form, the CDR3 reads TGTGCCAGCAGATCAGGGAGCTATGGCTACACCTTC.

The J gene is TRBJ2-5, the V gene TRBV11-2; perhaps D is TRBD1 or TRBD2 (5 bases each). CDR3 length: 15 amino acids. Germline V gene sequence: CDR1 SGHAT, CDR2 FQNNGV. With 5 bases removed from V and 3 bases from J, the gap between germline ends came to 16 bases. The chain's CDR3 is CASSDHSLGEETQYF. As DNA, the CDR3 is TGTGCCAGCAGCGACCACAGCCTGGGGGAAGAGACCCAGTACTTC.

This clone was recorded only once. This chain connects TRBV4-3 to TRBJ1-1; D may be TRBD1 (6 bases). Germline V CDR1 and CDR2: LGHNA, YSLEER. The V end was cut by 0 bases, the J end by 0 bases, with 8 bases between. This CDR3 comprises 15 residues. CDR3: CASSQDGGMNTEAFF. The CDR3 DNA reads TGCGCCAGCAGCCAAGATGGGGGCATGAACACTGAAGCTTTCTTT.

J is TRBJ2-7 and V is TRBV7-9, with a weak D call TRBD2 (7 bases). There are 14 residues in the CDR3. The V end was cut by 5 bases, the J end by 3 bases, with 14 bases between. Per the germline V gene, CDR1 is SEHNR and CDR2 is FQNEAQ (reference sequence). CDR3 sequence reads: CASSQSGEGYEQYF. DNA for the CDR3: TGTGCCAGCAGCCAATCAGGGGAGGGCTACGAGCAGTACTTC.

V is TRBV5-4 and J is TRBJ2-5, with 7 bases lining up with TRBD2. CDR3 size: 15 residues. Trimming cost V 5 bases and J 2 bases; bases outside gene matches: 9. Germline CDR1 reads SGHNT; CDR2 reads YYREEE (reference sequence). The CDR3 DNA is TGTGCCAGCAGTCTAGGACTAGGCCCACAAGAGACCCAGTACTTC. This translates into CASSLGLGPQETQYF.

The chain uses TRBV12-5 and TRBJ1-6, with 7 bases that match TRBD1. The CDR3 runs 17 residues. Trimming removed 4 bases from V and 0 bases from J; junction bases left unmatched: 6. Germline CDR1 reads LGHNT; CDR2 reads FRNRAP. The CDR3 spells CASGWGTDSSYNSPLHF. DNA of the CDR3: TGTGCTAGTGGTTGGGGGACAGATAGCTCCTATAATTCACCCCTCCACTTT.

V is TRBV7-6 and J is TRBJ2-7, with TRBD1 matching over 10 bases. The CDR3 has 15 residues. Trimming at V came to 5 bases and at J to 2 bases, leaving 6 bases not matched to a gene. Germline lookup yields CDR1 SGHVS and CDR2 FNYEAQ. The CDR3 DNA sequence: TGTGCCAGCAGCGCGGGACAGGGGATGGCCTACGAGCAGTACTTC. Its protein is CASSAGQGMAYEQYF.

A single count supports this clone. This chain links TRBV7-2 with TRBJ2-5; 9 positions agree with TRBD2. The junction had 4 bases not matched to a gene; V was cut back by 1 base and J by 4 bases. Germline V lookup: CDR1 SGHTA, CDR2 FQGNSA. The CDR3 is 15 residues long. CDR3 amino acids: CASSLGGGGRETQYF. In DNA, the CDR3 is TGTGCCAGCAGCTTAGGCGGGGGGGGGCGAGAGACCCAGTACTTC.

The J gene is TRBJ2-7, the V gene TRBV4-1, with D unresolved. The CDR3 length is 16 residues. With 4 bases removed from V and 2 bases from J, the gap between germline ends came to 18 bases. Germline CDR1 reads MGHRA; CDR2 reads YSYEKL. The CDR3 DNA is TGCGCCAGCAGCCCCCTGTGGACCGTGCCCACCTACGAGCAGTACTTC. Encoded protein: CASSPLWTVPTYEQYF.

The chain links TRBV7-6 to TRBJ1-2; TRBD1 matches at 7 bases. The CDR3 contains 14 residues. Germline V gene lookup returns CDR1 SGHVS and CDR2 FNYEAQ. V was pared by 1 base and J by 8 bases, with 7 bases of the junction left unmatched. The CDR3 DNA follows: TGTGCCAGCAGCTTAGAGGAGGGGGCGAGAGGCTACACCTTC. Translating gives CASSLEEGARGYTF.

In the case of this clone: One end of the junction does not line up with germline, which may come from a read error. The chain has TRBV6-5 and TRBJ2-7, with 7 positions matching TRBD2. The CDR3 runs to 16 residues. Germline V gene data show CDR1 as MNHEY and CDR2 as SVGAGI. CDR3 residues: CASNYSIGGRGYEQYF. The CDR3 bases are TGTGCCAGCAATTACTCGATTGGAGGGCGGGGGTACGAGCAGTACTTC.

This clone was recorded a few times. The chain carries TRBV7-2 and TRBJ1-1; D gene unclear. Germline V gene sequence: CDR1 SGHTA, CDR2 FQGNSA. The CDR3 consists of 15 residues. V lost 0 bases to trimming and J lost 1 base, with 9 bases between them. The CDR3 DNA reads as TGTGCCAGCAGCTTAGCGGGTGTAGCGAACACTGAAGCTTTCTTT. It encodes CASSLAGVANTEAFF.

The chain recombines TRBV4-3 with TRBJ2-1, with TRBD2 matching 11 bases. The CDR3 totals 15 residues. Germline lookup yields CDR1 LGHNA and CDR2 YSLEER. The V segment lost 4 bases and the J segment 7 bases; nucleotides outside the gene matches: 6. CDR3: CASSRIAGGWNEQFF. CDR3 bases: TGCGCCAGCAGCCGTATAGCGGGGGGGTGGAATGAGCAGTTCTTC.

This clone was counted between two and nine times. This chain connects TRBV10-2 to TRBJ2-7; TRBD1 is a possible D gene (5 bases). With 3 bases removed from V and 2 bases from J, the gap between germline ends came to 5 bases. CDR1 is WSHSY and CDR2 is SAAADI in the germline V gene. This CDR3 is built from 12 residues. Here the CDR3 DNA reads TGCGCCAGCAGTGACAGGGCCTACGAGCAGTACTTC. This gives the protein CASSDRAYEQYF.

The J gene is TRBJ1-2, the V gene TRBV5-4, with D perhaps matching TRBD1 (6 bases). Between the trimmed V and J ends, which lost 2 bases and 8 bases, there was a span of 13 bases. Germline CDR1 SGHNT, CDR2 YYREEE (reference sequence). The CDR3 loop spans 13 amino acids. CDR3 loop: CASSFMGARGYTF. The CDR3 nucleotides are TGTGCCAGCAGCTTCATGGGGGCGCGGGGCTACACCTTC.

The V call is TRBV6-1, the J call TRBJ1-6; weak D call: TRBD1 (5 bases). CDR3 length: 14 residues. Germline values: CDR1 MNHNS, CDR2 SASEGT. Trimming shortened V by 11 bases and J by 13 bases, and 24 bases separated the two germline ends. This CDR3 reads CAGSPRPRKGPLHF. The CDR3 region has the DNA TGTGCCGGCTCACCCCGGCCGCGCAAGGGGCCCCTCCACTTT.

The chain uses TRBV13 and TRBJ1-1, with a weak D call TRBD1 (5 bases). The germline CDR1 and CDR2 sequences are PRHDT and FYEKMQ (reference sequence). The CDR3 totals 14 residues. V was clipped by 5 bases and J by 5 bases, with 15 bases between them. This chain's CDR3 is CASSPPPGRTEAFF. The CDR3 nucleotides read TGTGCCAGCAGCCCCCCCCCAGGGAGAACTGAAGCTTTCTTT.

This chain joins TRBV9 and TRBJ2-3; no clear D gene. V gave up 2 bases and J gave up 5 bases, with 6 bases separating them. There are 12 residues in the CDR3. The germline gives CDR1 SGDLS, CDR2 YYNGEE. The CDR3 DNA reads TGTGCCAGCAGCGTCGCTGAAGATACGCAGTATTTT. Its protein product is CASSVAEDTQYF.

The gene calls are TRBV13 and TRBJ2-7, with TRBD2 identical over 10 bases. The CDR3 has 15 amino acids. Germline V lookup: CDR1 PRHDT, CDR2 FYEKMQ (reference sequence). With 3 bases clipped from V and 6 bases from J, the junction kept 8 bases outside the gene matches. CDR3 sequence: CASSFRTSGIGEQYF. The CDR3 nucleotides read TGTGCCAGCAGCTTTCGGACTAGCGGCATTGGCGAGCAGTACTTC.

The chain joins TRBV19 to TRBJ2-3; possibly TRBD1 for D (5 bases). V shed 0 bases and J shed 0 bases, with 22 bases lying between them. The V gene's germline CDR1 is LNHDA and CDR2 SQIVND (reference sequence). This CDR3 has 20 residues. The CDR3 spells CASSIDWGQLGLLSTDTQYF. In DNA, the CDR3 is TGTGCCAGTAGTATAGATTGGGGCCAGCTGGGGCTCCTTAGCACAGATACGCAGTATTTT.

J is TRBJ2-1 and V is TRBV9; no clear D. The CDR3 is 16 residues long. V lost 4 bases and J 0 bases, leaving 14 bases between the germline ends. Per the germline V gene, CDR1 is SGDLS and CDR2 is YYNGEE. The CDR3 DNA is TGTGCCAGCAGCTCAACCTGGAGCGTCTCCTACAATGAGCAGTTCTTC. Its translation: CASSSTWSVSYNEQFF.

This chain connects TRBV30 to TRBJ2-3; no clear D. The CDR3 runs 15 residues. Germline V gene sequence: CDR1 GTSNPN, CDR2 SVGIG (reference sequence). V lost 2 bases and J lost 0, with 12 bases in between. CDR3 sequence: CAWSSAVSSTDTQYF. CDR3 DNA sequence: TGTGCCTGGAGTTCTGCGGTTTCTAGCACAGATACGCAGTATTTT.

This sequence joins TRBV15 and TRBJ1-1; D gene unclear. Germline V lookup: CDR1 LNHNV, CDR2 YYDKDF (reference sequence). Trimming removed 0 bases at V and 4 bases at J, with 6 bases between. The CDR3 is made up of 13 amino acids. The CDR3 sequence is CATSRDTGTEAFF. CDR3 sequence (DNA): TGTGCCACCAGCAGAGATACGGGCACTGAAGCTTTCTTT.

The chain combines TRBV27 with TRBJ2-1; no definite D call. Germline V gene data show CDR1 as MNHEY and CDR2 as SMNVEV (reference sequence). Trimming cost V 6 bases and J 3 bases, with 18 bases left between them. The CDR3 extends over 16 amino acids. CDR3 nucleotide sequence: TGTGCCAGCAGCACTATAGTGGGATGGGGCTACAATGAGCAGTTCTTC. It encodes CASSTIVGWGYNEQFF.

J is TRBJ1-1 and V is TRBV29-1; perhaps TRBD1 as D (6 bases). This CDR3 is built from 12 residues. Germline lookup yields CDR1 SQVTM and CDR2 ANQGSEA. The germline V and J ends were trimmed by 3 bases and 4 bases, with 9 bases remaining between them. The DNA for the CDR3 is TGCAGCGTTGAGGGGGCGACCACTGAAGCTTTCTTT. Residues: CSVEGATTEAFF.

The genes are TRBV9 and TRBJ2-2, with 8 bases identical to TRBD2. CDR3 size: 17 residues. The V gene end was trimmed by 3 bases and the J gene end by 1 base; junction bases not matched to a gene: 8. Germline assignment: CDR1 SGDLS and CDR2 YYNGEE. The DNA for the CDR3 is TGTGCCAGCAGCGGCTCTTTACTAGCGGAGAACACCGGGGAGCTGTTTTTT. This encodes CASSGSLLAENTGELFF.